This is a list of T cell receptor beta chains from one sample in a study of regulatory T cells in long-lasting Graves disease. One entry per CDR3 protein, called by TCRdb with MiXCR from the multiplex PCR reads. The sample shows approximately 270,000 distinct CDR3 sequences, approximately 20% of them seen only once. The same sample was also studied in work on T cells in Graves' hyperthyroidism and ophthalmopathy.

The sample in question was peripheral blood mononuclear cells (PBMCs), obtained at new diagnosis, from a patient treated with antithyroid drugs. The receptors were gathered from a woman in her twenties or thirties with Graves disease. The CDR3 runs from the conserved cysteine through the conserved F or W. Each record gives: V gene, D gene, J gene, clone size, CDR3 protein, CDR3 DNA. D genes are given only for firm matches. The size entry is marked missing in some rows and otherwise reads once, few, many or a size class.

>TRBV5-1|TRBD1|TRBJ2-2|-
CASSLNQGANTGELFF
TGCGCCAGCAGCTTAAATCAGGGGGCGAACACCGGGGAGCTGTTTTTT
>TRBV3-1|TRBD1|TRBJ1-1|many
CASSHLSAGQGEAFF
TGTGCCAGCAGCCACTTGAGCGCGGGACAGGGGGAAGCTTTCTTT
>TRBV20-1|-|TRBJ2-7|many
CSASKEVNSYEQYF
TGCAGTGCTAGTAAAGAGGTTAACTCCTACGAGCAGTACTTC
>TRBV6-5|TRBD1|TRBJ1-2|many
CASSYTSGGPSNYGYTF
TGTGCCAGCAGTTACACGTCAGGGGGCCCATCTAACTATGGCTACACCTTC
>TRBV19|-|TRBJ1-2|many
CASKHLGGFYGYTF
TGTGCCAGCAAACACCTAGGGGGGTTCTATGGCTACACCTTC
>TRBV5-4|-|TRBJ2-7|many
CASSLVGVEQYF
TGTGCCAGCAGCTTGGTAGGGGTCGAGCAGTACTTC
>TRBV19|-|TRBJ1-1|-
CASSMFPTEAFF
TGTGCCAGTAGTATGTTCCCCACTGAAGCTTTCTTT
>TRBV15|-|TRBJ1-1|many
CATSREGKRWAFF
TGTGCCACCAGCAGAGAGGGAAAAAGATGGGCTTTCTTT
>TRBV5-5|TRBD2|TRBJ2-5|many
CASSASGAETQYF
TGTGCCAGCAGCGCCAGCGGGGCTGAGACCCAGTACTTC
>TRBV12-3/TRBV12-4|TRBD1|TRBJ2-5|many
CASSHGTGPQETQYF
TGTGCCAGCAGCCACGGGACAGGTCCCCAAGAGACCCAGTACTTC
>TRBV9|-|TRBJ1-6|many
CASSVDPRSSYNSPLHF
TGTGCCAGCAGCGTTGACCCCCGTTCCTCCTATAATTCACCCCTCCACTTT
>TRBV4-1|-|TRBJ1-4|many
CASSQDPGNNEKLFF
TGCGCCAGCAGCCAAGACCCCGGGAATAATGAAAAACTGTTTTTT
>TRBV2|-|TRBJ1-1|many
CASSGAANTEAFF
TGTGCCAGCAGTGGGGCCGCGAACACTGAAGCTTTCTTT
>TRBV3-1|-|TRBJ2-5|many
CASSQGGGEETQYF
TGTGCCAGCAGCCAAGGGGGCGGGGAAGAGACCCAGTACTTC
>TRBV7-2|TRBD2|TRBJ2-3|-
CASSSRPARGGSTDTQYF
TGTGCCAGCAGCTCCCGACCTGCGCGGGGGGGTAGCACAGATACGCAGTATTTT
>TRBV7-9|-|TRBJ2-7|many
CASSLGAGFVYEQYF
TGTGCCAGCAGCTTAGGGGCAGGATTTGTTTACGAGCAGTACTTC
>TRBV6-5|-|TRBJ1-2|many
CASSYSSRDGYTF
TGTGCCAGCAGTTACTCGAGTCGGGATGGCTACACCTTC
>TRBV7-7|-|TRBJ1-4|many
CAVGAANEKLFF
TGTGCCGTGGGGGCGGCTAATGAAAAACTGTTTTTT
>TRBV24-1|TRBD1|TRBJ1-2|-
CATSVPQGDYDNYGYTF
TGTGCCACCAGTGTGCCCCAGGGGGACTATGATAACTATGGCTACACCTTC
>TRBV27|-|TRBJ1-5|many
CASTPRRGAGQPQHF
TGTGCCAGCACTCCCCGTCGGGGGGCGGGGCAGCCCCAGCATTTT
>TRBV11-2|-|TRBJ1-6|many
CASSLVPDSPLHF
TGTGCCAGCAGCTTAGTTCCGGATTCACCCCTCCACTTT
>TRBV20-1|-|TRBJ1-2|many
CSAAGVAYGYTF
TGCAGTGCCGCAGGGGTCGCCTATGGCTACACCTTC
>TRBV5-1|-|TRBJ1-2|-
CASSFSPTGGYTF
TGCGCCAGCAGCTTCTCCCCGACAGGTGGCTACACCTTC
>TRBV20-1|TRBD1|TRBJ2-5|many
CSASLGQGETQYF
TGCAGTGCTAGTCTCGGACAGGGCGAGACCCAGTACTTC
>TRBV5-1|-|TRBJ1-6|many
CASSLVAGESPLHF
TGCGCCAGCAGCCTTGTCGCGGGCGAATCACCCCTCCACTTT
>TRBV5-1|-|TRBJ1-1|many
CATKVLVGGMTEAFF
TGCGCCACCAAGGTTCTTGTTGGGGGCATGACTGAAGCTTTCTTT
>TRBV2|TRBD1|TRBJ2-3|-
CASRAGQGNTDTQYF
TGTGCCAGCAGAGCCGGACAGGGCAACACAGATACGCAGTATTTT
>TRBV3-1|-|TRBJ1-1|many
CASSQRQANTEAFF
TGTGCCAGCAGCCAACGGCAGGCGAACACTGAAGCTTTCTTT
>TRBV20-1|TRBD2|TRBJ2-2|many
CSARSLAGELNTGELFF
TGCAGTGCTAGGTCGCTAGCGGGGGAACTGAACACCGGGGAGCTGTTTTTT
>TRBV29-1|TRBD1|TRBJ1-4|many
CSVNLTPSGTGGEKLFF
TGCAGCGTGAACCTAACCCCCTCCGGGACAGGGGGTGAAAAACTGTTTTTT
>TRBV6-1|-|TRBJ2-4|few
CASSEALQDRWTAKNIQYF
TGTGCCAGCAGTGAAGCGCTTCAAGACCGATGGACGGCCAAAAACATTCAGTACTTC
>TRBV10-3|TRBD2|TRBJ2-1|-
CAISATSGGDEQFF
TGTGCCATCAGTGCCACTAGCGGGGGTGATGAGCAGTTCTTC
>TRBV7-9|-|TRBJ1-2|few
CASSYWGSGYTF
TGTGCCAGCAGCTATTGGGGAAGTGGCTACACCTTC
>TRBV27|-|TRBJ2-7|many
CASSYDPGQTYEQYF
TGTGCCAGCAGTTACGATCCGGGACAAACCTACGAGCAGTACTTC
>TRBV28|-|TRBJ1-1|once
CASARGLRNTEAFF
TGTGCCAGCGCCCGGGGACTCAGGAACACTGAAGCTTTCTTT
>TRBV27|-|TRBJ2-2|many
CASSPRQVGTGELFF
TGTGCCAGCAGTCCTAGACAGGTCGGCACCGGGGAGCTGTTTTTT
>TRBV14|TRBD2|TRBJ2-5|many
CASSQEGSGGWKTQYF
TGTGCCAGCAGCCAAGAAGGTAGCGGGGGGTGGAAGACCCAGTACTTC
>TRBV7-6|-|TRBJ1-2|-
CASSLAGNGYTF
TGTGCCAGCAGCTTAGCAGGAAACGGCTACACCTTC
>TRBV28|-|TRBJ2-4|-
CASSFTRGAKNIQYF
TGTGCCAGCAGTTTTACACGGGGAGCCAAAAACATTCAGTACTTC
>TRBV20-1|TRBD2|TRBJ2-5|many
CSARVGGVLAGANQETQYF
TGCAGTGCTAGAGTAGGGGGGGTACTAGCGGGGGCGAACCAAGAGACCCAGTACTTC
>TRBV20-1|-|TRBJ2-7|-
CSAIQSGTEQYF
TGCAGTGCCATACAGAGCGGGACAGAGCAGTACTTC
>TRBV6-5|-|TRBJ1-2|few
CASSYNGGRKMEGYTF
TGTGCCAGCAGTTACAATGGCGGCAGAAAAATGGAAGGCTACACCTTC
>TRBV2|TRBD2|TRBJ2-5|few
CASSDSGLAIKTQYF
TGTGCCAGCAGTGACTCGGGACTAGCGATCAAGACCCAGTACTTC
>TRBV20-1|-|TRBJ2-7|few
CSAPLSGGYEQYF
TGCAGTGCTCCTCTTTCAGGGGGGTACGAGCAGTACTTC
>TRBV9|TRBD1|TRBJ1-2|many
CASSVEGQADPGGGYTF
TGTGCCAGCAGCGTGGAGGGACAGGCTGACCCCGGTGGTGGCTACACCTTC
>TRBV4-1|-|TRBJ2-7|many
CASSQVADSTTYEQYF
TGCGCCAGCAGCCAAGTTGCCGACAGCACTACCTACGAGCAGTACTTC
>TRBV5-6|-|TRBJ1-1|-
CASSLMDTSNTEAFF
TGTGCCAGCAGCTTGATGGACACCTCGAACACTGAAGCTTTCTTT
>TRBV14|TRBD2|TRBJ2-1|-
CASSAIAGTYEQFF
TGTGCCAGCAGCGCGATAGCGGGAACCTATGAGCAGTTCTTC
>TRBV20-1|-|TRBJ1-2|many
CSARPGEAYGYTF
TGCAGTGCTAGACCAGGGGAGGCCTATGGCTACACCTTC
>TRBV20-1|-|TRBJ1-1|many
CSAYLSGRGIMNTEAFF
TGCAGTGCTTATCTCTCGGGGAGGGGGATCATGAACACTGAAGCTTTCTTT
>TRBV20-1|-|TRBJ1-4|many
CSAGIVATNEKLFF
TGCAGTGCAGGGATTGTTGCAACTAATGAAAAACTGTTTTTT
>TRBV19|TRBD2|TRBJ2-1|few
CASSLERGWTYNEQFF
TGTGCCAGTAGTTTAGAGCGGGGGTGGACTTACAATGAGCAGTTCTTC
>TRBV27|-|TRBJ1-2|many
CARGILGYTF
TGTGCCAGGGGGATTCTTGGCTACACCTTC